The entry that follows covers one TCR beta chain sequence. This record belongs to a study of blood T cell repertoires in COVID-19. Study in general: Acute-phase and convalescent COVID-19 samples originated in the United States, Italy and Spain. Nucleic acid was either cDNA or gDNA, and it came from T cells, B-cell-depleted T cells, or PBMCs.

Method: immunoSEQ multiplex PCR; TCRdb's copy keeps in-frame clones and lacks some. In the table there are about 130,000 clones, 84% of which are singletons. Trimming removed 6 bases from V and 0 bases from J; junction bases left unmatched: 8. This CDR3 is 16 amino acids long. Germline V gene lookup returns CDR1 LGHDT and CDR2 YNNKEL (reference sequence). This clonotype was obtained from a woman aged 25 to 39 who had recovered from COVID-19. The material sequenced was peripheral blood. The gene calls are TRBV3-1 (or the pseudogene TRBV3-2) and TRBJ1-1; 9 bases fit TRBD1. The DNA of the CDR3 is TGTGCCAGCAGTTCCGGGACAGGGACGATGAACACTGAAGCTTTCTTT. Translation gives CASSSGTGTMNTEAFF.